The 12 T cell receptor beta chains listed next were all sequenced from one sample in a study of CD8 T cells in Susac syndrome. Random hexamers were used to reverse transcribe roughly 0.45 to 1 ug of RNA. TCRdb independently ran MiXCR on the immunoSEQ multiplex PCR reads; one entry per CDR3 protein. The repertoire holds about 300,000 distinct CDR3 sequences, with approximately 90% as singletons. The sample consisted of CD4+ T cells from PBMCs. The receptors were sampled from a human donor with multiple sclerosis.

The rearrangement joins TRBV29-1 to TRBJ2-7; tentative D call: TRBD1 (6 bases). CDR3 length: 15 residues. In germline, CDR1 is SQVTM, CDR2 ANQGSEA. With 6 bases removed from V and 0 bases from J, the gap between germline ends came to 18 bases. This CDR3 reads CSVRLPQGTSYEQYF. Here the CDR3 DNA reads TGCAGCGTACGTCTTCCCCAGGGGACCTCCTACGAGCAGTACTTC.

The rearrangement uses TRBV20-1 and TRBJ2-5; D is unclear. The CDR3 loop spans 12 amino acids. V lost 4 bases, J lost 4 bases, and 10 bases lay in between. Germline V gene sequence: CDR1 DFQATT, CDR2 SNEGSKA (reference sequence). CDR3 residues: CSANPPGETQYF. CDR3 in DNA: TGCAGTGCTAACCCACCCGGAGAGACCCAGTACTTC.

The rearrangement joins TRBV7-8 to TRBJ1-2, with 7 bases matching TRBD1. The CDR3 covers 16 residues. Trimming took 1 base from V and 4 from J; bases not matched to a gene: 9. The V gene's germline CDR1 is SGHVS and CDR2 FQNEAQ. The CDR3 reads CASSLGRGARPYGYTF. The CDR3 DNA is TGTGCCAGCAGCTTAGGCAGGGGGGCGCGTCCCTATGGCTACACCTTC.

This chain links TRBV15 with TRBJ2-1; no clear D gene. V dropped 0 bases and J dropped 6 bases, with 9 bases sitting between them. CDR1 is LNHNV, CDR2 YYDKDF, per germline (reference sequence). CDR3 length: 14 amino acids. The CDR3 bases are TGTGCCACCAGCAGAGATAAGGTAATCAATGAGCAGTTCTTC. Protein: CATSRDKVINEQFF. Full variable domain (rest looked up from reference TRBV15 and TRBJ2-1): DAMVIQNPRYQVTQFGKPVTLSCSQTLNHNVMYWYQQKSSQAPKLLFHYYDKDFNNEADTPDNFQSRRPNTSFCFLDIRSPGLGDTAMYLCATSRDKVINEQFFGPGTRLTVL.

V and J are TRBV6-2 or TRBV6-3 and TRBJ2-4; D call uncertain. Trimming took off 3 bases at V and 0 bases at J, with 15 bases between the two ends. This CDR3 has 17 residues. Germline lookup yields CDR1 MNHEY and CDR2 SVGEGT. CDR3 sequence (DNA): TGTGCCAGCAGTTATGGTGGCCAAACGGTAGCCAAAAACATTCAGTACTTC. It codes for CASSYGGQTVAKNIQYF.

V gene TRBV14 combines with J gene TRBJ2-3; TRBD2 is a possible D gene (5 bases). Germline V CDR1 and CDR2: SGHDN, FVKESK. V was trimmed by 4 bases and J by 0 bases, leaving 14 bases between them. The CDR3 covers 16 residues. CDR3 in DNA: TGTGCCAGCAGCCGGACTTTTACAAAAAGCACAGATACGCAGTATTTT. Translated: CASSRTFTKSTDTQYF.

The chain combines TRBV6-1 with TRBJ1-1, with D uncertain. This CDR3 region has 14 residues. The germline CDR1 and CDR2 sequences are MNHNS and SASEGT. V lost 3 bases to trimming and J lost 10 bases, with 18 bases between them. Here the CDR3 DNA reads TGTGCCAGCAGTGACCGGACTCCACCCGTCGTAGCTTTCTTT. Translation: CASSDRTPPVVAFF.

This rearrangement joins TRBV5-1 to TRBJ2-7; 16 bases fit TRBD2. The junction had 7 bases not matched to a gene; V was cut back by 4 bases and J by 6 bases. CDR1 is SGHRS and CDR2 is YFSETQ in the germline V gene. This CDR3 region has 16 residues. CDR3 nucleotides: TGCGCCAGCAGCCCAGGGACTAGCGGGAGGGCCGGCGAGCAGTACTTC. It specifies CASSPGTSGRAGEQYF.

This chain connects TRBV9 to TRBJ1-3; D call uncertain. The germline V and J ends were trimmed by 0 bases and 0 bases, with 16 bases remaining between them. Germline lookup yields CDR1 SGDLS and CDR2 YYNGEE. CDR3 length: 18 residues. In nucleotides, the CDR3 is TGTGCCAGCAGCGTAGTGGGTGGTGGTGGCAACTCTGGAAACACCATATATTTT. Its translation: CASSVVGGGGNSGNTIYF. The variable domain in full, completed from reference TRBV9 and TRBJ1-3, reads DSGVTQTPKHLITATGQRVTLRCSPRSGDLSVYWYQQSLDQGLQFLIQYYNGEERAKGNILERFSAQQFPDLHSELNLSSLELGDSALYFCASSVVGGGGNSGNTIYFGEGSWLTVV.

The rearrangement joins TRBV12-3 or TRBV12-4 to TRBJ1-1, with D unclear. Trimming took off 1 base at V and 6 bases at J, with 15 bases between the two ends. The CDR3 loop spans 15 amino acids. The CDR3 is CASSLVLGFNAEAFF. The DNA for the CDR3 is TGTGCCAGCAGTTTAGTGCTGGGTTTCAATGCTGAAGCTTTCTTT.

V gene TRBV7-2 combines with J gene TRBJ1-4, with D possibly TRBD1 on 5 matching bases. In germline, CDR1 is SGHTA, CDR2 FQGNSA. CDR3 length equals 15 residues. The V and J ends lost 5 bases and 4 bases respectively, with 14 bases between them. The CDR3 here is CASSAGLGGNEKLFF. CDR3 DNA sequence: TGTGCCAGCAGCGCAGGCCTTGGGGGTAATGAAAAACTGTTTTTT.

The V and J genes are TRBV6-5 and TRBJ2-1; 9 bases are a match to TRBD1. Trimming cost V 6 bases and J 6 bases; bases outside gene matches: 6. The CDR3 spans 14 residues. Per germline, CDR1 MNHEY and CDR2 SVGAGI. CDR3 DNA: TGTGCCAGCAGCCGACAGGGGGGCTTCAATGAGCAGTTCTTC. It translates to CASSRQGGFNEQFF.